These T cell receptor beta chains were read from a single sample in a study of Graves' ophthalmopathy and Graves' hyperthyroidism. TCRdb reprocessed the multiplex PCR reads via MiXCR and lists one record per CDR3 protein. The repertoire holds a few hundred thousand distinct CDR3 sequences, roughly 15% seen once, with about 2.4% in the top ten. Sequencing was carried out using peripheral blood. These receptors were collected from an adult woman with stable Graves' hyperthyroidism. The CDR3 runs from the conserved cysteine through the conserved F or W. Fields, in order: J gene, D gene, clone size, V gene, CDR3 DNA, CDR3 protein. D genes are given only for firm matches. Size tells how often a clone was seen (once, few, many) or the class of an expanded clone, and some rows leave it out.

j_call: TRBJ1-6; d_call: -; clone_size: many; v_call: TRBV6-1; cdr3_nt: TGTGCCAGCAGTATTGACAGGCGTTATAATTCACCCCTCCACTTT; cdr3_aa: CASSIDRRYNSPLHF
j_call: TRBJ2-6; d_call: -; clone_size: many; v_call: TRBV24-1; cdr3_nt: TGTGCCACCAGTGATTGGTCCAACGTCCTGACTTTC; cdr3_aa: CATSDWSNVLTF
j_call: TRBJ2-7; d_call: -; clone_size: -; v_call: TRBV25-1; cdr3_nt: TGTGCCAGCAAGGGATGGGCCCACGAGCAGTACTTC; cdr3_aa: CASKGWAHEQYF
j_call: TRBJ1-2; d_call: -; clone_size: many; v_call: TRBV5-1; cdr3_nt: TGCGCCAGCAGCTTGGAGGTACGGCCGTCTAACTATGGCTGCACCTTC; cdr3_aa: CASSLEVRPSNYGCTF
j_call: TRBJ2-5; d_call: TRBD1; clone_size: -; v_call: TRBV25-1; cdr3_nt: TGTGCCAGCAATACAGCAGGGGGCATCGGGGAGACCCAGTACTTC; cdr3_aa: CASNTAGGIGETQYF
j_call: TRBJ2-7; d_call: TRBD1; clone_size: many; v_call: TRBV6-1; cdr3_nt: TGTGCCAGCATCCTCTACGGGACAGCAATCTACGAGCAGTACTTC; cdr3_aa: CASILYGTAIYEQYF
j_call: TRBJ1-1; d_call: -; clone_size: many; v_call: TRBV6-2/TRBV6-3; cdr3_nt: TGTGCCAGCAGATACTCCGGGCGAAACACTGAAGCTTTCTTT; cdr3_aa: CASRYSGRNTEAFF
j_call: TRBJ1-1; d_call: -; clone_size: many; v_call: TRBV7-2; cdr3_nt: TGTGCCAGCAGCTTCGGACAGATGACTGAAGCTTTCTTT; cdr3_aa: CASSFGQMTEAFF
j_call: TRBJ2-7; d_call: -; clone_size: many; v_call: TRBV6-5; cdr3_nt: TGTGCCACTGGACAAACCAGTGTCAACGAGCAGTACTTC; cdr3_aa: CATGQTSVNEQYF
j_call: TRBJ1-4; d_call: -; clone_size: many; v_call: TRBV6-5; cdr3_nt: TGTGCCAGCAGTTACGGTCCGGGTCGGAATGAAAAACTGTTTTTT; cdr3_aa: CASSYGPGRNEKLFF
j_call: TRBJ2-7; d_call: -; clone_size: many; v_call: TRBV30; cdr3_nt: TGTGCCTGGCAGGGAAACTACGAGCAGTACTTC; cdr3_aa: CAWQGNYEQYF
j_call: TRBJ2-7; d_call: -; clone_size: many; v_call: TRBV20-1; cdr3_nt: TGCAGTGCTAGAGCCAACGACAGGGCGGGGACTTGGCAGTACTTC; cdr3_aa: CSARANDRAGTWQYF
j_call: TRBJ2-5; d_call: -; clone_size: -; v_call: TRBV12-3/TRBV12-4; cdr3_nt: TGTGCCAGCAGTTTACTAGGGTTTGGGCAAGAGACCCAGTACTTC; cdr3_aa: CASSLLGFGQETQYF
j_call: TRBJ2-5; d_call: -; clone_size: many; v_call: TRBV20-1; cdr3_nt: TGCAGTGCTAGTCGTTCAGGAGAGACCCAGTACTTC; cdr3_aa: CSASRSGETQYF
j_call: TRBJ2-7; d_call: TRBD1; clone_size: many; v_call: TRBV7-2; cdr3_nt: TGTGCCAGCAGCCAACAGGGGCCAATCTCCTACGAGCAGTACTTC; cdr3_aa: CASSQQGPISYEQYF
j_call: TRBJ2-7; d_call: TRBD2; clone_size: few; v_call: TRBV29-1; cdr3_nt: TGCAGCGCTCGACCTAGCGGGAGCTCCCTCGAGCAGTACTTC; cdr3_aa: CSARPSGSSLEQYF
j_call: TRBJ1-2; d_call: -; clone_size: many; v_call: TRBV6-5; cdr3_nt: TGTGCCAGCAGTGACTCCGTGGGTTACAGCGGGAGCTACACCTTC; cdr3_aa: CASSDSVGYSGSYTF
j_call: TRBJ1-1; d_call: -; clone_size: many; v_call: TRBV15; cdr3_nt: TGTGCCACCAGTATTGAGGGGGCTGAAGCTTTCTTT; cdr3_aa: CATSIEGAEAFF
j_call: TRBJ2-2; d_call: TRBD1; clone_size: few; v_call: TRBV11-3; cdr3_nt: TGTGCCAGCAGCTTAAGGGACAGGTACCCCGGGGAGCTGTTTTTT; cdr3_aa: CASSLRDRYPGELFF
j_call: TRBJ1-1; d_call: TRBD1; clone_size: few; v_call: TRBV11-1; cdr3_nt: TGTGCCAGCAGCCCAGACAGGGCCGCTGAAGCTTTCTTT; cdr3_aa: CASSPDRAAEAFF
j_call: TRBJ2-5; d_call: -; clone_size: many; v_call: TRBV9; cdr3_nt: TGTGCCAGCACCGTAGGTACAGCTCAAGAGACCCAGTACTTC; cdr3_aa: CASTVGTAQETQYF
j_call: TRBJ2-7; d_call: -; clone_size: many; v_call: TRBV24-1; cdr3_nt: TGTGCCACCAGTGGCGCACCATCCTACGAGCAGTACTTC; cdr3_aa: CATSGAPSYEQYF
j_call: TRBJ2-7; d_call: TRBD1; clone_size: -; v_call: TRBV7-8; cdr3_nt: TGTGCCAGCAGCTTTTACCGGGGACAGGGAGAGCAGTACTTC; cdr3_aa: CASSFYRGQGEQYF
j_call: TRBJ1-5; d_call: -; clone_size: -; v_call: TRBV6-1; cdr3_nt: TGTGCCAGCAGTCCAGGGGCAGGAAACAATCAGCCCCAGCATTTT; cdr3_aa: CASSPGAGNNQPQHF
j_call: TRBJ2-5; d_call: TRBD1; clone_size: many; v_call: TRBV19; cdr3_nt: TGTGCCAGTAGTTTGGCAGGGGGAAGATCCCAAGAGACCCAGTACTTC; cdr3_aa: CASSLAGGRSQETQYF
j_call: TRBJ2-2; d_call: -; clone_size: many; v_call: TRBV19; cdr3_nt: TGTGCCAGTACTTTCACAGGGTTGCGGACCGGGGAGCTGTTTTTT; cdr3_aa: CASTFTGLRTGELFF
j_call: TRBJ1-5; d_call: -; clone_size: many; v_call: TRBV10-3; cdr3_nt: TGTGCCATCAGTGAGTCGGTGAATCAGCCCCAGCATTTT; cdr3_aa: CAISESVNQPQHF
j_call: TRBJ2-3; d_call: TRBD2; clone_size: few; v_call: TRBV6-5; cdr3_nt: TGTGCCAGCAGTTACGGACTAGCGGAAATAACAGATACGCAGTATTTT; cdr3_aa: CASSYGLAEITDTQYF
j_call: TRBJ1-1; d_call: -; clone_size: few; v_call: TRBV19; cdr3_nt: TGTGCCAGTAGTATAGGGCCGGGGGGCGCGAACACTGAAGCTTTCTTT; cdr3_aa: CASSIGPGGANTEAFF
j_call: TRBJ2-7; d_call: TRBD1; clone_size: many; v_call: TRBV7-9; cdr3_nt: TGTGCCAGCAGCTCCTTGGACAGGTCGATCTACGAGCAGTACTTC; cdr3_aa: CASSSLDRSIYEQYF
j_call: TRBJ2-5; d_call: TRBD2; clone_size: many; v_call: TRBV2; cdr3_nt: TGTGCCAGCAGTCAGACTAGCGGGACGTCTGGGTCCCAGACCCAGTACTTC; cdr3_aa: CASSQTSGTSGSQTQYF
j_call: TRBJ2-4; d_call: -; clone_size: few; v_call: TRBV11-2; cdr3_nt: TGTGCCAGCAGCTCGATAAGGGAGTCCAAAAACATTCAGTACTTC; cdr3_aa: CASSSIRESKNIQYF
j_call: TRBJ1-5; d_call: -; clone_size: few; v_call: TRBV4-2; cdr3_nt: TGTGCCAGCAGCCAAGAAGGGCAGCCGGCAGGGCAGCCCCAGCATTTT; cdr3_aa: CASSQEGQPAGQPQHF
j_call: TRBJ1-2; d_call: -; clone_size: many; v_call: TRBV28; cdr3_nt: TGTGCCAGCACGTTCCGGGTCCCCTCCTATGGCTACACCTTC; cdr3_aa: CASTFRVPSYGYTF
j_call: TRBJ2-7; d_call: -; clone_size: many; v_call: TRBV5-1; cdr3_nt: TGCGCCAGCAGATTGGGGGTCGAGCAGTACTTC; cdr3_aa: CASRLGVEQYF
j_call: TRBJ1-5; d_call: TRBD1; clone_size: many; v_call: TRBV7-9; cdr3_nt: TGTGCCAGCAGCCCGGGGACAGGGACGGAGCCCCAGCATTTT; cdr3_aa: CASSPGTGTEPQHF
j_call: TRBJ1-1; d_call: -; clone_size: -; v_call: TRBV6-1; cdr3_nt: TGTGCCAGCCGCAGGCGGGAAATGAACACTGAAGCTTTCTTT; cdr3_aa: CASRRREMNTEAFF
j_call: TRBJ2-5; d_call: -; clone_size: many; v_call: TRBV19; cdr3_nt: TGTGCCAGTAGTATAGGATCGGGGGCGATGGGAGAGACCCAGTACTTC; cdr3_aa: CASSIGSGAMGETQYF
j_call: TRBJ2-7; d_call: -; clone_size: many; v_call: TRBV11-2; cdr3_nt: TGTGCCAGCAGTCTAGAGGACGGCGGTAGCTACGAGCAGTACTTC; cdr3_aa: CASSLEDGGSYEQYF
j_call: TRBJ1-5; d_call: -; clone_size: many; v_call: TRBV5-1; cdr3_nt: TGCGCCAGCAGCTTGGGATCCGGGGGAGATCAGCCCCAGCATTTT; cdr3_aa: CASSLGSGGDQPQHF
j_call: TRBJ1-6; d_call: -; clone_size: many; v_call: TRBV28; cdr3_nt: TGTGCCAGCAGTTACACCGGTGAGAGGTCACCCCTCCACTTT; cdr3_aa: CASSYTGERSPLHF
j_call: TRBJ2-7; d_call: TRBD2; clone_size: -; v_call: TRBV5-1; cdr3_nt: TGCGCCAGCAGCTTGGCCCCGGTAGCGGGAGGTGAGTACGAGCAGTACTTC; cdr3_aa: CASSLAPVAGGEYEQYF
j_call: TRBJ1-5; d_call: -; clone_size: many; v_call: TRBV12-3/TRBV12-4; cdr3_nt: TGTGCCAGCAGCGCCGGGGTGATTCAGCCCCAGCATTTT; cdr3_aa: CASSAGVIQPQHF
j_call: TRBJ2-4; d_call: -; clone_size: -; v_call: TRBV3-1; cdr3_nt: TGTGCCAGCAGCCAAGTTGGGGGGATAGCCAAAAACATTCAGTACTTC; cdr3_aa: CASSQVGGIAKNIQYF
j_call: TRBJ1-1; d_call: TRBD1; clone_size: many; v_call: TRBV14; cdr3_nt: TGTGCCAGCAGTCGACAGGGGAACACTGAAGCTTTCTTT; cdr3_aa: CASSRQGNTEAFF
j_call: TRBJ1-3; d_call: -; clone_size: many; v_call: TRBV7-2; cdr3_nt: TGTGCCAGCAGCTCACAGGACAGCTCTGGAAACACCATATATTTT; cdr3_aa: CASSSQDSSGNTIYF
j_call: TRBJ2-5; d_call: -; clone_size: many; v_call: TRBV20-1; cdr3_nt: TGCAGTGCTAGAGGATCTGGGTATTGGGAGACCCAGTACTTC; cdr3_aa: CSARGSGYWETQYF
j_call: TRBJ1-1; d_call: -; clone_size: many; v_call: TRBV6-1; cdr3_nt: TGTGCCAGCACTATGGGGGGTCACACTGAAGCTTTCTTT; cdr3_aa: CASTMGGHTEAFF
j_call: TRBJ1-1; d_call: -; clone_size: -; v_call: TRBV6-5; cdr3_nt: TGTGCCAGCAGTTACTCGCTTGGGGGGGGCACTGAAGCTTTCTTT; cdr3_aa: CASSYSLGGGTEAFF
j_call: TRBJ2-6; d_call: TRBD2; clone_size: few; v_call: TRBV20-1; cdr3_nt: TGCAGTGCTACCCCTCCGGCGGGAGGATTACTCTCTGGGGCCAACGTCCTGACTTTC; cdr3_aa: CSATPPAGGLLSGANVLTF
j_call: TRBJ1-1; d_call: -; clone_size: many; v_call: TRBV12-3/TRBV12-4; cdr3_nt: TGTGCCAGCAGCCACGGTTCGAACACTGAAGCTTTCTTT; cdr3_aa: CASSHGSNTEAFF
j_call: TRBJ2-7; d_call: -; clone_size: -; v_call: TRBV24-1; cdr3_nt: TGTGCCACCAGTGATTTAGGCGGGATAGACTTCAAGCAGTACTTC; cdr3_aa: CATSDLGGIDFKQYF
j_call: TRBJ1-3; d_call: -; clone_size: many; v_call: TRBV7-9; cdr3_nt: TGTGCCAGCAGCTTAGGATCGACAGTCAGCGATGGAAACACCATATATTTT; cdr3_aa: CASSLGSTVSDGNTIYF
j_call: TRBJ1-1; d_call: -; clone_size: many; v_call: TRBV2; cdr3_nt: TGTGCCAGCAGTGAAAGGTCCGAGACTGAAGCTTTCTTT; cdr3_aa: CASSERSETEAFF